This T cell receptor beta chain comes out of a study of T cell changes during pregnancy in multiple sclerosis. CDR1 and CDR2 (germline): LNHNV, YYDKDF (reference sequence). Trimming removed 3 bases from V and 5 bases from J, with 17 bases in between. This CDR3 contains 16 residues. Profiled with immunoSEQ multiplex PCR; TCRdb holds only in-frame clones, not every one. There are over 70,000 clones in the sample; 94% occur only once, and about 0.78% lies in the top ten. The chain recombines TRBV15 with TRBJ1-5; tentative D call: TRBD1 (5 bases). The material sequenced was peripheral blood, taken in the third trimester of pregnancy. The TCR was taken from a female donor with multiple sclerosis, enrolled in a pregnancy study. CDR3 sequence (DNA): TGTGCCACCAGCAGGTTTCCGGCAGGGCAGGATCAGCCCCAGCATTTT. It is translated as CATSRFPAGQDQPQHF.